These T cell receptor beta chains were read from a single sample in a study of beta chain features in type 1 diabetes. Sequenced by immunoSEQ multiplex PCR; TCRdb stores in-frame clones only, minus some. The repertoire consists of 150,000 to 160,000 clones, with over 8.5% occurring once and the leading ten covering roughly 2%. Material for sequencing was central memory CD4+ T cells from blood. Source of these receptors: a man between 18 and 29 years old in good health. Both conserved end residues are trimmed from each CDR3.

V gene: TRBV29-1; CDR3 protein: SVLQVTQETQY
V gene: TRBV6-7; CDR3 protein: ASSTLGHSYEQY
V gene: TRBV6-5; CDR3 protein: ASSYGMGQNTEAF
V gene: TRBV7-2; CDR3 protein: ASSLVPDRDYT
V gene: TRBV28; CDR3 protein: ASSLRGLGIQY
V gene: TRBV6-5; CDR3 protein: ASSYRGNTEAF
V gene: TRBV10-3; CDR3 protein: AMGTENTGELF
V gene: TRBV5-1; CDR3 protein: ASSSSPGTGEYGYT
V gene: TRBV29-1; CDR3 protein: SVPSGAGVYEQY
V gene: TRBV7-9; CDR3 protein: ASSSDRGGYT
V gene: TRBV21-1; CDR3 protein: ASSKEDRGYEQY
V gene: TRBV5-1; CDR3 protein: ASSPTDSRSYNEQF
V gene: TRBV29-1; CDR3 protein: SVVRTGVSGANVLT
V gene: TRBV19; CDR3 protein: ASSREMLLNTEAF
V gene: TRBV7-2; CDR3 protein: ASSLDANPYEQY
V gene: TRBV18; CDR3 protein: ASSPPGNGYT
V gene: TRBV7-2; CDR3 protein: ASSLSREQF
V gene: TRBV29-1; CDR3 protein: SVGSGSYEQY
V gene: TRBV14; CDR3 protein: ASSPQGAWTEAF
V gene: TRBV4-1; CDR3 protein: ASSPYEGGGRNNQPQH
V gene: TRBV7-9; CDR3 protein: ASLRGSGNTIY
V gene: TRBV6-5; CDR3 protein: ASRKTPDRAYEQF
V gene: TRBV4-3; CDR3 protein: ASSQPGGYGYT
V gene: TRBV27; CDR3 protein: ASSFQVWHTEAF
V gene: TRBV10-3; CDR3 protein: AISASTPYEQY
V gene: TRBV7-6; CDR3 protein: ASSATGTNAYEQY
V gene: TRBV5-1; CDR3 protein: ASSLRTSGLGNEQF
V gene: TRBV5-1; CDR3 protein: ASSLDQGKTVGYT